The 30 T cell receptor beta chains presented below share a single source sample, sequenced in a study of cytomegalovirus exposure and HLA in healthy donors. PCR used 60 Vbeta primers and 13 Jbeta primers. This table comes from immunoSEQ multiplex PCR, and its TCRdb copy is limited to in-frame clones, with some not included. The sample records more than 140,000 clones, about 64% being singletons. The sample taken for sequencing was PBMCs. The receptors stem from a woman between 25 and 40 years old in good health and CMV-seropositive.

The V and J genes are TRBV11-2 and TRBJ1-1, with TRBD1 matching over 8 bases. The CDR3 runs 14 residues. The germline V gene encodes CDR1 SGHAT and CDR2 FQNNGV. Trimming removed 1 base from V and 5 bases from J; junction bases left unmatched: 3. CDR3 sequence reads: CASSLVRGLTEAFF. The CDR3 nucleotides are TGTGCCAGCAGCTTAGTCAGGGGGCTGACTGAAGCTTTCTTT.

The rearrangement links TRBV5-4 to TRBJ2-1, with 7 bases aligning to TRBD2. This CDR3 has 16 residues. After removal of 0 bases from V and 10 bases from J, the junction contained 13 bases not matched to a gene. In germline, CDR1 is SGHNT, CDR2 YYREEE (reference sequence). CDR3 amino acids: CASSLARRDYRPEQFF. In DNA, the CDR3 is TGTGCCAGCAGCTTGGCAAGGAGGGACTACCGCCCAGAGCAGTTCTTC. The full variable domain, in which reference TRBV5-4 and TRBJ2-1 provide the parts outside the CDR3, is ETGVTQSPTHLIKTRGQQVTLRCSSQSGHNTVSWYQQALGQGPQFIFQYYREEENGRGNFPPRFSGLQFPNYSSELNVNALELDDSALYLCASSLARRDYRPEQFFGPGTRLTVL.

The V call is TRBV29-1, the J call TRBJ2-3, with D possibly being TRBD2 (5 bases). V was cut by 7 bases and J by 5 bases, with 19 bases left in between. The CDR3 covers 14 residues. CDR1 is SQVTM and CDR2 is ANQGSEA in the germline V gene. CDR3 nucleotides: TGCAGCGCCAAGATCCGGGGTGAAGGAGATACGCAGTATTTT. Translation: CSAKIRGEGDTQYF.

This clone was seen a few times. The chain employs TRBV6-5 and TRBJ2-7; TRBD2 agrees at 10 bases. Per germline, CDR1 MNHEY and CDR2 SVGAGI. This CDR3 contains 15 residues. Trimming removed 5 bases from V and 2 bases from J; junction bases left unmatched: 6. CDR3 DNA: TGTGCCAGCAGTCAGAAGCGGGAGGGACCCTACGAGCAGTACTTC. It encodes CASSQKREGPYEQYF.

The CDR3 spells CASSQTSGTNQETQYF. The CDR3 nucleotides are TGTGCCAGCAGCCAGACTAGCGGGACTAACCAAGAGACCCAGTACTTC. The chain carries TRBV9 and TRBJ2-5; TRBD2 matches at 11 bases. CDR3 length: 16 amino acids. CDR1 and CDR2 from the germline V gene are SGDLS and YYNGEE. Losses at the gene ends were 4 bases for V and 0 bases for J; bases not matched to a gene: 5.

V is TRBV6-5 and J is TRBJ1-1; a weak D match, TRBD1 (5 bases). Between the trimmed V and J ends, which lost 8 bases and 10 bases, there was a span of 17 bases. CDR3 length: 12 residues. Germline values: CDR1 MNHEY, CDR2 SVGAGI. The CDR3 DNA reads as TGTGCCAGCCTTGGACAAACAATGGGAGCTTTCTTT. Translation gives CASLGQTMGAFF.

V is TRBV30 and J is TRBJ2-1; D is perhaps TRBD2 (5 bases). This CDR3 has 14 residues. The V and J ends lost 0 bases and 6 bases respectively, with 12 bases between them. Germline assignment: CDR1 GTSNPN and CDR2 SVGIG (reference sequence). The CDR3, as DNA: TGTGCCTGGAGTGTAGCGGACCTCTCCAATGAGCAGTTCTTC. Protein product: CAWSVADLSNEQFF.

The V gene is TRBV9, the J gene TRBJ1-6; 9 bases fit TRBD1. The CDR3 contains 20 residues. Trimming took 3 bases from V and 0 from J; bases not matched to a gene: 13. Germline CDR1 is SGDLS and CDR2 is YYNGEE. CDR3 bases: TGTGCCAGCAGCGCCCTCCCCGGGACAGGGCCCAGCTCCTATAATTCACCCCTCCACTTT. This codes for CASSALPGTGPSSYNSPLHF.

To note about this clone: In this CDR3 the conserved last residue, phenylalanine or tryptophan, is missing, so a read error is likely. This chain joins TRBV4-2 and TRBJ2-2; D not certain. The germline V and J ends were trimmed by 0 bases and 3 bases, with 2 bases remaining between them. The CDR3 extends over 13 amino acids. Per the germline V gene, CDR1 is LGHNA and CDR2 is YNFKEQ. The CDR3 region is CASSQEYTGELFS. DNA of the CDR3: TGTGCCAGCAGCCAAGAGTACACCGGGGAGCTGTTTTCT.

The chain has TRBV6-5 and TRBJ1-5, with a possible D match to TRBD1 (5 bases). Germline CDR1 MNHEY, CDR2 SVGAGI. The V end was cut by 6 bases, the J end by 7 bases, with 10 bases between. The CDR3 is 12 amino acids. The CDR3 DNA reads TGTGCCAGCAGGCAGGGAAGACAGCCCCAGCATTTT. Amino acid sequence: CASRQGRQPQHF.

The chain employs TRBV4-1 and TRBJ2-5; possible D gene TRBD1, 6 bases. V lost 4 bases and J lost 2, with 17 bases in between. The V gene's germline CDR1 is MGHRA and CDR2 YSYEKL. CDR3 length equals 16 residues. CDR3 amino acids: CASSRARGGEQETQYF. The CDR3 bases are TGCGCCAGCAGCCGCGCTAGAGGGGGTGAGCAAGAGACCCAGTACTTC.

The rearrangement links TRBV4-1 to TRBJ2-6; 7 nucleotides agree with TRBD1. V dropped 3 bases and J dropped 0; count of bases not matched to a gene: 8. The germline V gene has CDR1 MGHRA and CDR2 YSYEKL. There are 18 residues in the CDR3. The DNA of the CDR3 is TGCGCCAGCAGCCATAGAAAGGGGGCCAACTCTGGGGCCAACGTCCTGACTTTC. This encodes CASSHRKGANSGANVLTF.

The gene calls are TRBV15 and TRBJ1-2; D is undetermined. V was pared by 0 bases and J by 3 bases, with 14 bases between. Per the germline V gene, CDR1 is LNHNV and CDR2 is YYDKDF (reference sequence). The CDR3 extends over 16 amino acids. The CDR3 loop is CATSRDSEGDYYGYTF. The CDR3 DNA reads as TGTGCCACCAGCAGAGATTCCGAGGGAGACTACTATGGCTACACCTTC.

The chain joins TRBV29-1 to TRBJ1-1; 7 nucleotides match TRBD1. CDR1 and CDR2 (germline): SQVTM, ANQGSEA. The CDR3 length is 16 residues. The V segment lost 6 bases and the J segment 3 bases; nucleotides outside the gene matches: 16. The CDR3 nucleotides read TGCAGCGTACTACAGGGGAAATCGGGAGTGCACACTGAAGCTTTCTTT. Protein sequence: CSVLQGKSGVHTEAFF.

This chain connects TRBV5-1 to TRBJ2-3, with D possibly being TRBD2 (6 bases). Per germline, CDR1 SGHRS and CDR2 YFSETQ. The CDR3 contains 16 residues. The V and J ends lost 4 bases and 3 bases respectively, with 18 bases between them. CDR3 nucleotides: TGCGCCAGCAGCCCCACCTCGGGAGTGGGTACAGATACGCAGTATTTT. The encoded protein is CASSPTSGVGTDTQYF. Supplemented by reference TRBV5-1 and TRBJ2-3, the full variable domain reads KAGVTQTPRYLIKTRGQQVTLSCSPISGHRSVSWYQQTPGQGLQFLFEYFSETQRNKGNFPGRFSGRQFSNSRSEMNVSTLELGDSALYLCASSPTSGVGTDTQYFGPGTRLTVL.

DNA for the CDR3: TGTGCCAGCATGGACAGTCGCTATGGCTACACCTTC. It yields the protein CASMDSRYGYTF. This chain joins TRBV2 and TRBJ1-2, with D possibly being TRBD1 (6 bases). Between the trimmed V and J ends, which lost 7 bases and 4 bases, there was a span of 10 bases. This CDR3 spans 12 amino acids. In germline, CDR1 is SNHLY, CDR2 FYNNEI.

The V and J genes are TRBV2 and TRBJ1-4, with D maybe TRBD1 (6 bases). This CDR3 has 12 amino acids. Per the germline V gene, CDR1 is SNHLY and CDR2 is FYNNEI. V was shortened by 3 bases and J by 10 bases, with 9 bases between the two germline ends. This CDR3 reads CASSDETGKLFF. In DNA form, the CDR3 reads TGTGCCAGCAGTGATGAGACAGGAAAACTGTTTTTT.

The CDR3 sequence: CASNRRGNGGEQYF. The DNA for the CDR3 is TGCGCCAGCAACCGCAGGGGGAACGGAGGAGAGCAGTACTTC. The genes are TRBV5-1 and TRBJ2-7; 7 bases fit TRBD1. The V gene's germline CDR1 is SGHRS and CDR2 YFSETQ. Trimming took 6 bases from V and 7 from J; bases not matched to a gene: 13. This CDR3 has 14 residues.

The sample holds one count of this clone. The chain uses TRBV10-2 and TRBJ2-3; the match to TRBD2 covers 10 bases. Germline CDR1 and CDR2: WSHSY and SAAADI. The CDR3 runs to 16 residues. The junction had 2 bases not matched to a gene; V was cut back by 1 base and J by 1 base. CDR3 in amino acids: CASSEFTSGGTDTQYF. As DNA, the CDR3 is TGCGCCAGCAGTGAGTTTACTAGCGGGGGCACAGATACGCAGTATTTT.

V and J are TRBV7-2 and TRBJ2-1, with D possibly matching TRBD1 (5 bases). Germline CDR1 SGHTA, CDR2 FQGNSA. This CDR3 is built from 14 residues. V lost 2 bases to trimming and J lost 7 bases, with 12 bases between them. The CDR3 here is CASSLRVRTNEQFF. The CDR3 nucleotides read TGTGCCAGCAGCTTACGAGTTAGGACAAATGAGCAGTTCTTC.

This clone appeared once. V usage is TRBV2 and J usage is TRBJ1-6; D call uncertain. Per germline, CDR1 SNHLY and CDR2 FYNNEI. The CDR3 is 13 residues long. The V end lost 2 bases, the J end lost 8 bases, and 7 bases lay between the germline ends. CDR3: CASSERQDSPLHF. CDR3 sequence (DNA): TGTGCCAGCAGTGAACGCCAGGATTCACCCCTCCACTTT.

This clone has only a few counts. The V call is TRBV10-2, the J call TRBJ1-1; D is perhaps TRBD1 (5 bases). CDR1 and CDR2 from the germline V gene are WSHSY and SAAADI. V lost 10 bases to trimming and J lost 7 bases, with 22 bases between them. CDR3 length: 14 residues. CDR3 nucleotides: TGCGCCACCAGGCAGGGAAGCCTCACGATTGAAGCTTTCTTT. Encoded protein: CATRQGSLTIEAFF.

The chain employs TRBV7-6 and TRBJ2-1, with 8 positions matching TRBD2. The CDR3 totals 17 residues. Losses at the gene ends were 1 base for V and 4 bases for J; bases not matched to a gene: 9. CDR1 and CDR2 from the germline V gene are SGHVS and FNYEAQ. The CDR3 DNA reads TGTGCCAGCAGCTTAGGGCCCGGGACTAGTGTTTACAATGAGCAGTTCTTC. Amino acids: CASSLGPGTSVYNEQFF. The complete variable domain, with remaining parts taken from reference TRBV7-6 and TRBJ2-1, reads GAGVSQSPRYKVTKRGQDVALRCDPISGHVSLYWYRQALGQGPEFLTYFNYEAQQDKSGLPNDRFSAERPEGSISTLTIQRTEQRDSAMYRCASSLGPGTSVYNEQFFGPGTRLTVL.

This CDR3 reads CASSEAWGDRNTEAFF. DNA of the CDR3: TGTGCCAGCAGTGAAGCTTGGGGAGATCGGAACACTGAAGCTTTCTTT. The rearrangement uses TRBV6-1 and TRBJ1-1, with unresolved D. The CDR3 runs to 16 residues. Between the trimmed V and J ends, which lost 0 bases and 1 base, there was a span of 12 bases. The germline V gene encodes CDR1 MNHNS and CDR2 SASEGT.

CDR3 region: CASSFSSYNEQFF. DNA for the CDR3: TGTGCCAGCAGCTTTAGCTCCTACAATGAGCAGTTCTTC. V and J are TRBV11-2 and TRBJ2-1; D gene unclear. In germline, CDR1 is SGHAT, CDR2 FQNNGV. The CDR3 runs 13 residues. Trimming removed 3 bases at V and 0 bases at J, with 3 bases between. Using reference TRBV11-2 and TRBJ2-1 for the parts outside the CDR3, the full variable domain is EAGVAQSPRYKIIEKRQSVAFWCNPISGHATLYWYQQILGQGPKLLIQFQNNGVVDDSQLPKDRFSAERLKGVDSTLKIQPAKLEDSAVYLCASSFSSYNEQFFGPGTRLTVL.

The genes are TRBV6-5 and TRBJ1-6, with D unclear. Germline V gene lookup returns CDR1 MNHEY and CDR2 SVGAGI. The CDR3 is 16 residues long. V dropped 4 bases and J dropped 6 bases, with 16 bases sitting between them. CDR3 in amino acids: CASSSLGGRINSPLHF. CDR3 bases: TGTGCCAGCAGTTCCCTCGGAGGCAGGATTAATTCACCCCTCCACTTT.

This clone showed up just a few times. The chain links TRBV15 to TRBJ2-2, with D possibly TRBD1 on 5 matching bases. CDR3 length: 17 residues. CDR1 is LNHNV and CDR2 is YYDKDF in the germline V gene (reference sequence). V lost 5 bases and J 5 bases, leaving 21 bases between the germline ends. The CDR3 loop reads CATSRDIRQGSTGELFF. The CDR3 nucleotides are TGTGCCACCAGCCGCGACATAAGGCAGGGTTCTACCGGGGAGCTGTTTTTT. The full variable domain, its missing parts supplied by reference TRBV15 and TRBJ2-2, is DAMVIQNPRYQVTQFGKPVTLSCSQTLNHNVMYWYQQKSSQAPKLLFHYYDKDFNNEADTPDNFQSRRPNTSFCFLDIRSPGLGDTAMYLCATSRDIRQGSTGELFFGEGSRLTVL.

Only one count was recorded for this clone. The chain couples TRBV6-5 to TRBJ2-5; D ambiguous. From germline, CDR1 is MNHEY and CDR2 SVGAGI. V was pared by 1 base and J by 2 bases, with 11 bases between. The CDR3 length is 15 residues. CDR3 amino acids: CASSYLVDGQETQYF. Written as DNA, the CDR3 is TGTGCCAGCAGTTACTTGGTCGACGGGCAAGAGACCCAGTACTTC.

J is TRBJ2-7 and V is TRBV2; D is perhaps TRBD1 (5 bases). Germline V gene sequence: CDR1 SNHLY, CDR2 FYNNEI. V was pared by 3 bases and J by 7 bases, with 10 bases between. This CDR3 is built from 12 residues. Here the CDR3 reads CASSDRAWEQYF. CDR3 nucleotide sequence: TGTGCCAGCAGTGACAGGGCGTGGGAGCAGTACTTC.

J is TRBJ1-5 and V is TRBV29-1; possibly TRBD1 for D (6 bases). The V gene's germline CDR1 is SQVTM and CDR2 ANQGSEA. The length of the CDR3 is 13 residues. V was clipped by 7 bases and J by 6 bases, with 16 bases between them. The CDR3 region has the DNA TGCAGCGCCCTACAGGGTAGAGGTCAGCCCCAGCATTTT. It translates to CSALQGRGQPQHF.